These 27 T cell receptor beta chains originate from one sample sequenced in a study of cytomegalovirus exposure and HLA in healthy donors. Primers: 60 Vbeta forward and 13 Jbeta reverse. The repertoire was sequenced with immunoSEQ multiplex PCR; TCRdb's copy has only in-frame clones and lacks some. The data show more than 150,000 clones, roughly 77% seen once. Sequenced: PBMCs. These receptors all stem from a woman aged 25 to 39 in good health and CMV-seronegative.

The genes are TRBV7-2 and TRBJ1-1; no reliable D call. Per germline, CDR1 SGHTA and CDR2 FQGNSA. Trimming shortened V by 6 bases and J by 4 bases, and 12 bases separated the two germline ends. The CDR3 totals 13 residues. CDR3 sequence reads: CASRRTGGTEAFF. CDR3 coding DNA: TGTGCCAGCAGGCGTACGGGAGGCACTGAAGCTTTCTTT.

The V gene is TRBV7-6, the J gene TRBJ2-7, with 7 bases aligning to TRBD2. This CDR3 has 16 residues. V lost 1 base, J lost 0 bases, and 6 bases stayed unmatched. Germline-derived CDR1 and CDR2 are SGHVS and FNYEAQ. In nucleotides, the CDR3 is TGTGCCAGCAGCTTAGAGGGAGCGGGGAGCTCCTACGAGCAGTACTTC. This gives the protein CASSLEGAGSSYEQYF.

The chain recombines TRBV7-3 with TRBJ2-5; 9 nucleotides match TRBD2. CDR3 size: 13 residues. From germline, CDR1 is SGHTA and CDR2 FQGTGA. V shed 5 bases, J shed 5 bases, and the junction held 3 bases outside the gene matches. CDR3 protein: CASSIGTSETQYF. CDR3 DNA: TGTGCCAGCAGCATTGGGACTAGCGAGACCCAGTACTTC.

The rearrangement joins TRBV6-5 to TRBJ1-1; TRBD1 agrees at 9 bases. Germline-derived CDR1 and CDR2 are MNHEY and SVGAGI. CDR3 length: 14 residues. Trimming removed 6 bases from V and 5 bases from J; junction bases left unmatched: 7. The CDR3 here is CASSTGQGLTEAFF. In DNA form, the CDR3 reads TGTGCCAGCAGCACGGGACAGGGCTTGACTGAAGCTTTCTTT.

This clone was counted once. The chain employs TRBV19 and TRBJ1-2; possibly TRBD1 for D (6 bases). CDR3 length equals 15 residues. Germline V lookup: CDR1 LNHDA, CDR2 SQIVND (reference sequence). Trimming took 4 bases from V and 3 from J, leaving 15 bases between them. As DNA, the CDR3 is TGTGCCAGTAGTACACAGGGTAATCGTTACTATGGCTACACCTTC. It yields the protein CASSTQGNRYYGYTF.

The chain employs TRBV5-6 and TRBJ2-1; D gene uncertain. The CDR3 has 12 amino acids. V was shortened by 5 bases and J by 4 bases, with 7 bases between the two germline ends. In germline, CDR1 is SGHDT, CDR2 YYEEEE. The chain's CDR3 is CASSIRYNEQFF. The CDR3 DNA reads TGTGCCAGCAGTATCCGGTACAATGAGCAGTTCTTC.

The chain has TRBV13 and TRBJ2-1, with 14 positions matching TRBD2. J was trimmed by 5 bases and V by 4 bases; bases with no gene match: 7. Germline lookup yields CDR1 PRHDT and CDR2 FYEKMQ (reference sequence). The CDR3 has 17 residues. CDR3 coding DNA: TGTGCCAGCAGCTCATCCGGACTAGCGGGGGGCCACAATGAGCAGTTCTTC. Its translation is CASSSSGLAGGHNEQFF.

This chain uses TRBV30 with TRBJ1-6; no definite D call. The CDR3 consists of 12 residues. Trimming left V 4 bases short and J 7 bases short, with 8 bases between. Per the germline V gene, CDR1 is GTSNPN and CDR2 is SVGIG (reference sequence). The CDR3 sequence: CAWTHRNSPLHF. Here the CDR3 DNA reads TGTGCCTGGACCCACAGAAATTCACCCCTCCACTTT.

The V gene is TRBV4-1, the J gene TRBJ2-1; possibly TRBD1 for D (6 bases). This CDR3 region has 15 residues. V gave up 2 bases and J gave up 5 bases, with 13 bases separating them. Per the germline V gene, CDR1 is MGHRA and CDR2 is YSYEKL. For the CDR3, the DNA is TGCGCCAGCAGCCAATTAAGGGGGATACACAATGAGCAGTTCTTC. Its protein is CASSQLRGIHNEQFF.

This clone appeared once. The chain has TRBV9 and TRBJ2-1, with a possible D match to TRBD1 (6 bases). V dropped 4 bases and J dropped 0 bases, with 8 bases sitting between them. CDR3 size: 14 residues. Germline V gene lookup returns CDR1 SGDLS and CDR2 YYNGEE. CDR3 protein: CASSPGDSYNEQFF. The CDR3 DNA follows: TGTGCCAGCAGCCCAGGGGACTCCTACAATGAGCAGTTCTTC.

V usage is TRBV7-9 and J usage is TRBJ2-7, with 8 bases aligning to TRBD1. Trimming at V came to 0 bases and at J to 3 bases, leaving 4 bases not matched to a gene. Germline loops: CDR1 SEHNR, CDR2 FQNEAQ (reference sequence). This CDR3 spans 15 amino acids. This chain's CDR3 is CASSLAQGAIYEQYF. The CDR3 DNA follows: TGTGCCAGCAGCTTAGCGCAGGGGGCTATCTACGAGCAGTACTTC.

This clone occurred a few times. The chain recombines TRBV5-1 with TRBJ2-1, with D perhaps TRBD2 (7 bases). The CDR3 has 14 amino acids. V lost 4 bases, J lost 16 bases, and 24 bases lay in between. The germline CDR1 and CDR2 sequences are SGHRS and YFSETQ. In nucleotides, the CDR3 is TGCGCCAGCAGCCCCGCCGGGGGGCCGTATGAACGTTTCTTC. This encodes CASSPAGGPYERFF.

The chain links TRBV4-1 to TRBJ2-2, with 7 bases fitting TRBD1. The CDR3 has 15 residues. J lost 7 bases, V lost 0 bases, and 5 bases had no gene match. Germline CDR1 reads MGHRA; CDR2 reads YSYEKL. The CDR3 spells CASSQDVQGYGELFF. CDR3 coding DNA: TGCGCCAGCAGCCAAGATGTACAGGGGTACGGGGAGCTGTTTTTT.

The V and J genes are TRBV2 and TRBJ2-7, with 9 bases that match TRBD1. With V trimmed by 4 bases and J by 6 bases, 16 bases remained unmatched. This CDR3 region has 17 residues. Per germline, CDR1 SNHLY and CDR2 FYNNEI. The CDR3 DNA follows: TGTGCCAGCAGTGGATTCGGATTTGGGACAGGGAGAGGCGAGCAGTACTTC. Translation gives CASSGFGFGTGRGEQYF.

The rearrangement joins TRBV10-3 to TRBJ1-1, with D possibly TRBD1 on 5 matching bases. Germline loops: CDR1 ENHRY, CDR2 SYGVKD. Trimming stripped 4 bases from V and 3 bases from J, with 9 bases between. The CDR3 totals 13 residues. The CDR3 reads CAISVRGDTEAFF. The CDR3 coding sequence is TGTGCCATCAGTGTTCGGGGGGACACTGAAGCTTTCTTT.

The genes are TRBV29-1 and TRBJ2-1; TRBD1 aligns across 9 bases. The CDR3 has 14 residues. Germline V lookup: CDR1 SQVTM, CDR2 ANQGSEA. With 4 bases clipped from V and 8 bases from J, the junction kept 9 bases outside the gene matches. The chain's CDR3 is CSVGRGTGRDEQFF. Here the CDR3 DNA reads TGCAGCGTTGGACGCGGGACAGGGAGGGATGAGCAGTTCTTC.

The rearrangement uses TRBV6-5 and TRBJ2-7; D remains ambiguous. The CDR3 is made up of 14 amino acids. Between the trimmed V and J ends, which lost 4 bases and 3 bases, there was a span of 13 bases. In germline, CDR1 is MNHEY, CDR2 SVGAGI. The CDR3 coding sequence is TGTGCCAGCAGTTTCCCCGCCCCGGGCTACGAGCAGTACTTC. Translated, it gives CASSFPAPGYEQYF.

This clone was detected a few times. Its ends do not fully match the called genes, so a read error is possible. The chain employs TRBV6-6 and TRBJ2-7; maybe TRBD1 (6 bases). The V gene's germline CDR1 is MNHNY and CDR2 SVGAGI (reference sequence). The CDR3 sequence is 16 residues long. CDR3 DNA: TGTGCCAGCAGTTACGTATACAGGGATGCCTCCCACGAGCAGTACTTC. It specifies CASSYVYRDASHEQYF.

This chain uses TRBV7-9 with TRBJ2-7, with D possibly TRBD1 on 7 matching bases. The CDR3 is made up of 16 amino acids. V lost 3 bases and J lost 5, with 20 bases in between. Germline lookup yields CDR1 SEHNR and CDR2 FQNEAQ (reference sequence). The CDR3 DNA is TGTGCCAGCAGCTTGGAGGGACAGTTAATGCTCAACGAGCAGTACTTC. It translates to CASSLEGQLMLNEQYF.

This clone has just a few counts. The J gene is TRBJ1-1, the V gene TRBV19; the D is unclear. Per germline, CDR1 LNHDA and CDR2 SQIVND (reference sequence). The CDR3 spans 14 residues. With 10 bases removed from V and 0 bases from J, the gap between germline ends came to 15 bases. The CDR3 is CATMDGVMNTEAFF. The DNA of the CDR3 is TGTGCCACCATGGACGGGGTTATGAACACTGAAGCTTTCTTT.

The chain uses TRBV5-8 and TRBJ1-2; D may be TRBD1 (6 bases). V was clipped by 4 bases and J by 2 bases, with 15 bases between them. Germline V gene lookup returns CDR1 SGHTS and CDR2 YDEGEE. The CDR3 contains 15 residues. CDR3 nucleotides: TGTGCCAGCAGCGCAGGGGTTCGGAGCAACTATGGCTACACCTTC. Protein sequence: CASSAGVRSNYGYTF.

This chain joins TRBV29-1 and TRBJ2-3; the match to TRBD2 covers 7 bases. Germline V gene data show CDR1 as SQVTM and CDR2 as ANQGSEA. The V segment lost 7 bases and the J segment 2 bases; nucleotides outside the gene matches: 9. The CDR3 totals 14 residues. The CDR3 here is CSACRGGVTDTQYF. The CDR3 DNA reads as TGCAGCGCCTGCCGTGGGGGGGTCACAGATACGCAGTATTTT.

This clone came up a few times. The chain couples TRBV5-4 to TRBJ2-1, with D possibly matching TRBD2 (7 bases). Germline CDR1 and CDR2: SGHNT and YYREEE (reference sequence). V was trimmed by 0 bases and J by 4 bases, leaving 17 bases between them. The CDR3 runs to 17 residues. CDR3 residues: CASSLDSAGASYNEQFF. CDR3 bases: TGTGCCAGCAGCTTGGACAGCGCGGGGGCGTCATACAATGAGCAGTTCTTC. Looking up the rest from reference TRBV5-4 and TRBJ2-1 gives the full variable domain: ETGVTQSPTHLIKTRGQQVTLRCSSQSGHNTVSWYQQALGQGPQFIFQYYREEENGRGNFPPRFSGLQFPNYSSELNVNALELDDSALYLCASSLDSAGASYNEQFFGPGTRLTVL.

The gene calls are TRBV5-6 and TRBJ2-5; 12 positions agree with TRBD2. The end of the DNA aligns better with TRBJ2-7, so the J call may be wrong. The CDR3 has 16 residues. CDR1 and CDR2 from the germline V gene are SGHDT and YYEEEE. The DNA of the CDR3 is TGTGCCAGCAGCCGACTTACTAGCGGGGGGCAGGACGAGCAGTACTTC. Its protein product is CASSRLTSGGQDEQYF.

The rearrangement uses TRBV4-3 and TRBJ1-3; a weak D match, TRBD1 (6 bases). The CDR3 covers 15 residues. Germline loops: CDR1 LGHNA, CDR2 YSLEER. V was clipped by 8 bases and J by 1 base, with 15 bases between them. The CDR3 loop is CASQPSTGSGNTIYF. The CDR3 nucleotides read TGCGCCAGCCAACCAAGTACAGGGTCTGGAAACACCATATATTTT.

This clone was found once. This sequence joins TRBV29-1 and TRBJ2-1, with 11 positions matching TRBD2. CDR3 length: 14 residues. Germline V gives CDR1 SQVTM, CDR2 ANQGSEA. V shed 5 bases and J 4 bases; nucleotides not matched to a gene: 4. CDR3 in DNA: TGCAGCGTTTCCCTAGCGGGGGGTTACAATGAGCAGTTCTTC. Protein: CSVSLAGGYNEQFF.

The count of this clone is one. This chain connects TRBV30 to TRBJ1-4, with TRBD1 matching over 8 bases. This CDR3 is built from 13 residues. Germline V gives CDR1 GTSNPN, CDR2 SVGIG (reference sequence). With 5 bases clipped from V and 8 bases from J, the junction kept 7 bases outside the gene matches. The CDR3 region is CAWSGGLGEKLFF. The CDR3 DNA sequence: TGTGCCTGGTCAGGGGGCTTAGGAGAAAAACTGTTTTTT.